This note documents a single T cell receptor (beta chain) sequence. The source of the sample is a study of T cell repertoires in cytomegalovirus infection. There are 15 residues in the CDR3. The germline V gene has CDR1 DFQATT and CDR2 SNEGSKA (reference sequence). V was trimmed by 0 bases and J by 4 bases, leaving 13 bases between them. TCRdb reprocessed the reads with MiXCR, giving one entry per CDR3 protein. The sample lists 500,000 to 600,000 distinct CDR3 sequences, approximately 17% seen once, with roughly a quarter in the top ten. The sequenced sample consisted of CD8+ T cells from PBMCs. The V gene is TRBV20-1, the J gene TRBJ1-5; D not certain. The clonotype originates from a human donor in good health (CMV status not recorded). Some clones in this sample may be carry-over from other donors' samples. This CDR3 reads CSARDLGRENQPQHF. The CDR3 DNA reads TGCAGTGCTAGAGATCTCGGGAGAGAGAATCAGCCCCAGCATTTT.